Shown below are 28 T cell receptor beta chains from a single sample sequenced in a study of shared clonotypes between healthy human individuals. The method was immunoSEQ multiplex PCR; TCRdb's version includes in-frame clones alone and lacks a portion of them. The sample includes under 750,000 clones, approximately 77% of them seen just once. Input material: memory CD4+ T cells sorted from blood. Documented subset: CD45RA-negative fraction. The receptors shown here come from a woman in her twenties or thirties in good health.

As regards this clone: The sample contains more than one DNA sequence encoding this CDR3. The CDR3 protein is CATSRDPGNNEQFF. The DNA for the CDR3 is TGTGCCACCAGCAGAGATCCCGGGAACAATGAGCAGTTCTTC. The rearrangement joins TRBV15 to TRBJ2-1; the D gene is possibly TRBD2 (5 bases). Trimming took 0 bases from V and 5 from J, leaving 8 bases between them. The CDR3 extends over 14 amino acids. Per germline, CDR1 LNHNV and CDR2 YYDKDF (reference sequence).

The rearrangement joins TRBV28 to TRBJ2-4; a weak D match, TRBD1 (5 bases). This CDR3 has 14 residues. V was shortened by 8 bases and J by 1 base, with 12 bases between the two germline ends. Looked up from germline, CDR1 is MDHEN and CDR2 is SYDVKM. The CDR3 nucleotides read TGTGCCAGCCTAGGGGAAGCGGCCAAAAACATTCAGTACTTC. Translation gives CASLGEAAKNIQYF.

V and J are TRBV6-6 and TRBJ2-5; 7 bases are a match to TRBD1. This CDR3 is 14 amino acids long. V was pared by 2 bases and J by 3 bases, with 3 bases of the junction left unmatched. The germline V gene encodes CDR1 MNHNY and CDR2 SVGAGI (reference sequence). CDR3 sequence (DNA): TGTGCCAGCAGTTACCGACAGGGTAAAGAGACCCAGTACTTC. This translates into CASSYRQGKETQYF.

The chain carries TRBV6-1 and TRBJ1-4, with a tentative D call TRBD1 (6 bases). Germline V gene data show CDR1 as MNHNS and CDR2 as SASEGT. The CDR3 length is 15 residues. The V and J ends lost 7 bases and 4 bases respectively, with 16 bases between them. The CDR3: CASTFGQRGNEKLFF. CDR3 sequence (DNA): TGTGCCAGCACCTTTGGACAGAGGGGTAATGAAAAACTGTTTTTT.

About this clone: Possible read error: a much larger clone is one base away. This chain connects TRBV7-2 to TRBJ2-5; D call uncertain. This CDR3 contains 13 residues. Per the germline V gene, CDR1 is SGHTA and CDR2 is FQGNSA. The V end was cut by 2 bases, the J end by 1 base, with 5 bases between. Here the CDR3 reads CASSLMGQETQYF. Here the CDR3 DNA reads TGTGCCAGCAGCTTAATGGGCCAAGAGACCCAGTACTTC. The full variable domain, rest sourced from reference TRBV7-2 and TRBJ2-5, is GAGVSQSPSNKVTEKGKDVELRCDPISGHTALYWYRQSLGQGLEFLIYFQGNSAPDKSGLPSDRFSAERTGGSVSTLTIQRTQQEDSAVYLCASSLMGQETQYFGPGTRLLVL.

This clone was observed a few times. This chain connects TRBV18 to TRBJ2-2, with D maybe TRBD2 (5 bases). The V and J ends lost 3 bases and 3 bases respectively, with 14 bases between them. Germline CDR1 is KGHSH and CDR2 is LQKENI. This CDR3 has 16 residues. DNA for the CDR3: TGTGCCAGCTCACCTAGCCAAGGAGGCCACACCGGGGAGCTGTTTTTT. Translation: CASSPSQGGHTGELFF.

This rearrangement joins TRBV15 to TRBJ2-3; D not certain. Germline V gene lookup returns CDR1 LNHNV and CDR2 YYDKDF (reference sequence). The CDR3 sequence is 16 residues long. V lost 1 base and J lost 2, with 13 bases in between. CDR3 bases: TGTGCCACCAGCAGAGTTGGAAACTCGATCACAGATACGCAGTATTTT. Translation gives CATSRVGNSITDTQYF.

The chain uses TRBV18 and TRBJ1-4, with a tentative D call TRBD1 (6 bases). Trimming removed 2 bases from V and 5 bases from J, with 12 bases in between. The CDR3 spans 15 residues. The germline CDR1 and CDR2 sequences are KGHSH and LQKENI. The DNA for the CDR3 is TGTGCCAGCTCACCAGGGGACAAAGTGAATGAAAAACTGTTTTTT. Protein: CASSPGDKVNEKLFF.

The chain couples TRBV19 to TRBJ2-7; 10 bases map to TRBD2. V lost 6 bases and J lost 4; bases outside the gene matches: 9. CDR1 is LNHDA, CDR2 SQIVND, per germline (reference sequence). This CDR3 is 15 amino acids long. CDR3 amino acids: CASRELGTSDYEQYF. CDR3 coding DNA: TGTGCCAGTAGGGAATTGGGGACTAGCGATTACGAGCAGTACTTC.

The rearrangement links TRBV19 to TRBJ2-5, with 7 bases matching TRBD1. The end of the DNA is better explained by TRBJ2-7, so the J call may be wrong. There are 15 residues in the CDR3. Germline CDR1 and CDR2: LNHDA and SQIVND (reference sequence). CDR3 protein: CASSPRGQPTYEQYF. CDR3 nucleotide sequence: TGTGCCAGTAGTCCTCGGGGACAGCCAACCTACGAGCAGTACTTC.

Worth noting for this clone: Mismatch with germline at one junction end may stem from a read error. The chain uses TRBV28 and TRBJ1-5; D ambiguous. Germline-derived CDR1 and CDR2 are MDHEN and SYDVKM. The CDR3 is 14 residues long. The CDR3 loop reads CASSFMGSTQPQHF. DNA of the CDR3: TGTGCCAGCAGTTTTATGGGGAGCACTCAGCCCCAGCATTTT.

The chain couples TRBV30 to TRBJ1-5; TRBD1 might be the D (6 bases). Germline CDR1 GTSNPN, CDR2 SVGIG (reference sequence). Trimming stripped 2 bases from V and 6 bases from J, with 8 bases between. CDR3 length: 12 residues. The CDR3 spells CAWSSRGQPQHF. The CDR3 DNA is TGTGCCTGGAGTAGCAGGGGTCAGCCCCAGCATTTT.

The chain combines TRBV28 with TRBJ1-4; 8 positions match TRBD1. From germline, CDR1 is MDHEN and CDR2 SYDVKM. This CDR3 spans 14 amino acids. V lost 6 bases and J lost 7; bases outside the gene matches: 7. Written as DNA, the CDR3 is TGTGCCAGCAGAAAGACAGGGGTGGCTGAAAAACTGTTTTTT. As protein: CASRKTGVAEKLFF.

In nucleotides, the CDR3 is TGTGCCAGCATGAGAGTTGCCGGGGAGCTGTTTTTT. This encodes CASMRVAGELFF. This chain joins TRBV7-8 and TRBJ2-2; D remains unclear. The CDR3 sequence is 12 residues long. The germline V gene has CDR1 SGHVS and CDR2 FQNEAQ. The germline V and J ends were trimmed by 7 bases and 6 bases, with 9 bases remaining between them.

This clone has only a few counts. This sequence joins TRBV18 and TRBJ2-7, with TRBD1 identical over 8 bases. Germline V lookup: CDR1 KGHSH, CDR2 LQKENI. V was clipped by 1 base and J by 13 bases; unmatched bases: 15. CDR3 length equals 15 residues. DNA of the CDR3: TGTGCCAGCTCACCACTGGACAGGGCGTCCACGAGCAGCTACTTC. It encodes CASSPLDRASTSSYF.

The J gene is TRBJ2-1, the V gene TRBV11-3, with 10 positions matching TRBD2. V dropped 4 bases and J dropped 9; count of bases not matched to a gene: 9. The CDR3 consists of 15 residues. Germline V gives CDR1 SGHNT, CDR2 YENEEA. The CDR3 sequence: CASSSIAGGLGEQFF. The CDR3 nucleotides are TGTGCCAGCAGCTCCATAGCGGGAGGTTTGGGTGAGCAGTTCTTC.

The sample holds a few counts of this clone. CDR3 region: CASSQGISGSDTQYF. For the CDR3, the DNA is TGTGCCAGCTCACAGGGGATTAGCGGATCAGATACGCAGTATTTT. The rearrangement uses TRBV18 and TRBJ2-3; D is perhaps TRBD2 (6 bases). Trimming pared 4 bases from V and 4 bases from J, leaving 15 bases between. Per germline, CDR1 KGHSH and CDR2 LQKENI. This CDR3 region has 15 residues.

The J gene is TRBJ1-2, the V gene TRBV5-5; TRBD1 matches at 11 bases. This CDR3 has 14 amino acids. V lost 4 bases to trimming and J lost 4 bases; unmatched junction nucleotides: 3. CDR1 is SGHKS and CDR2 is YYEKEE in the germline V gene (reference sequence). The CDR3 sequence is CASSPGTGGYGYTF. The CDR3 DNA follows: TGTGCCAGCAGCCCCGGGACAGGGGGCTATGGCTACACCTTC.

The gene calls are TRBV18 and TRBJ2-2; 9 nucleotides line up with TRBD1. The trim removed 0 bases at V and 4 bases at J, leaving 3 bases unmatched. The V gene's germline CDR1 is KGHSH and CDR2 LQKENI. This CDR3 has 16 residues. The CDR3 region is CASSPPGQGSTGELFF. The DNA of the CDR3 is TGTGCCAGCTCACCACCGGGACAGGGTTCCACCGGGGAGCTGTTTTTT.

This clone was seen repeatedly, ten times or more. This sequence joins TRBV4-2 and TRBJ1-1; the D is unclear. The CDR3 has 13 residues. CDR1 and CDR2 from the germline V gene are LGHNA and YNFKEQ. The V gene lost 1 base and the J gene lost 1 base, with 4 bases spanning the gap. The CDR3 DNA is TGTGCCAGCAGCCAAGTATCGAACACTGAAGCTTTCTTT. Amino acid sequence: CASSQVSNTEAFF.

In this sample, this clone turned up many times. This CDR3 is CASSEYREIGELFF. CDR3 in DNA: TGTGCCAGCAGTGAGTACAGGGAGATCGGGGAGCTGTTTTTT. The chain employs TRBV6-1 and TRBJ2-2; D is possibly TRBD1 (6 bases). Germline CDR1 MNHNS, CDR2 SASEGT. The CDR3 has 14 residues. V gave up 3 bases and J gave up 7 bases, with 12 bases separating them.

Concerning this clone itself: At the DNA level, this CDR3 is encoded by other sequences in the same sample as well. This chain joins TRBV6-5 and TRBJ1-1, with a possible D match to TRBD1 (5 bases). This CDR3 is 14 amino acids long. Germline CDR1 and CDR2: MNHEY and SVGAGI. The V end was cut by 3 bases, the J end by 1 base, with 9 bases between. The CDR3 DNA follows: TGTGCCAGCAGTTATAGGGGAGGGAACACTGAAGCTTTCTTT. Protein: CASSYRGGNTEAFF.

The chain links TRBV6-5 to TRBJ2-3; TRBD2 agrees at 10 bases. Germline CDR1 and CDR2: MNHEY and SVGAGI. The CDR3 is made up of 15 amino acids. Trimming at V came to 6 bases and at J to 3 bases, leaving 6 bases not matched to a gene. CDR3: CASSPWTSGTDTQYF. CDR3 DNA sequence: TGTGCCAGCAGCCCCTGGACTAGCGGAACAGATACGCAGTATTTT.

This rearrangement joins TRBV25-1 to TRBJ1-1; D is uncertain. The CDR3 contains 12 residues. Trimming left V 4 bases short and J 7 bases short, with 10 bases between. The germline CDR1 and CDR2 sequences are MGHDK and SYGVNS. The CDR3 DNA follows: TGTGCCAGCAGTGCCCGGCTAGGTGAAGCTTTCTTT. Its translation: CASSARLGEAFF.

This clone was counted only a few times. The chain links TRBV10-3 to TRBJ2-7; D possibly corresponds to TRBD1 (6 bases). The germline gives CDR1 ENHRY, CDR2 SYGVKD. Trimming shortened V by 5 bases and J by 4 bases, and 12 bases separated the two germline ends. The CDR3 is 13 residues long. As DNA, the CDR3 is TGTGCCATCAGTAGGGACACCGATTACGAGCAGTACTTC. This codes for CAISRDTDYEQYF.

This chain connects TRBV28 to TRBJ2-5; 8 bases are shared with TRBD1. Germline values: CDR1 MDHEN, CDR2 SYDVKM. Trimming cost V 9 bases and J 1 base; bases outside gene matches: 7. The CDR3 runs to 14 residues. CDR3 DNA: TGTGCCAGTAAATCAGGGGGCGCCCAAGAGACCCAGTACTTC. This encodes CASKSGGAQETQYF.

The genes are TRBV11-2 and TRBJ1-2; 7 bases agree with TRBD1. J gave up 7 bases and V 1 base, and 3 bases lay outside the gene matches. Germline CDR1 and CDR2: SGHAT and FQNNGV. This CDR3 has 13 residues. The CDR3 protein is CASSLGRGTGYTF. CDR3 coding DNA: TGTGCCAGCAGCTTAGGCAGGGGGACTGGCTACACCTTC.

This chain joins TRBV19 and TRBJ2-3, with TRBD1 identical over 11 bases. Per germline, CDR1 LNHDA and CDR2 SQIVND (reference sequence). The CDR3 totals 18 residues. Losses at the gene ends were 1 base for V and 1 base for J; bases not matched to a gene: 7. The CDR3 DNA reads TGTGCCAGTAGTATAGTCCACGGACAGGGGGCTGGCACAGATACGCAGTATTTT. Its translation is CASSIVHGQGAGTDTQYF.